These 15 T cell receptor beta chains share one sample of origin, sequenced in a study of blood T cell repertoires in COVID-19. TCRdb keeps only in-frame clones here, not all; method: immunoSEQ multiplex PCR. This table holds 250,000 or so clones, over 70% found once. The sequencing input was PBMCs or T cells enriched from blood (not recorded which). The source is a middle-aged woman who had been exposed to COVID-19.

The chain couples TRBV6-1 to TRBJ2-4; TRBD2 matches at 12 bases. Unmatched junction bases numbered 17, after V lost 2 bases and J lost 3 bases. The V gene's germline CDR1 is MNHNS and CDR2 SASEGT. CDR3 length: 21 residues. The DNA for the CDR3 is TGTGCCAGCAGTGAACCTGGGAAGCTAGCGGGAGGGTGGGTAATCAAAAACATTCAGTACTTC. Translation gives CASSEPGKLAGGWVIKNIQYF.

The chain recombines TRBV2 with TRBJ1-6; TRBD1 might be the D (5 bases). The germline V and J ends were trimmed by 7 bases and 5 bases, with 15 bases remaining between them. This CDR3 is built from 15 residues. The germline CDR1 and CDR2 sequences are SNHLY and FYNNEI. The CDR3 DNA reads TGTGCCAGCACCCCAGGGTCACAGAATAATTCACCCCTCCACTTT. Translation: CASTPGSQNNSPLHF.

CDR3 DNA sequence: TGTGCCAGCAGCCAAGACGTATGGGGGAAGGGGGTTACTGGGGCCAACGTCCTGACTTTC. This codes for CASSQDVWGKGVTGANVLTF. The chain links TRBV3-1 (or the pseudogene TRBV3-2) to TRBJ2-6, with D possibly TRBD1 on 6 matching bases. The ends were cut back, 0 bases at V and 2 bases at J, with 20 bases in the middle. Germline CDR1 is LGHDT and CDR2 is YNNKEL (reference sequence). The CDR3 is 20 amino acids.

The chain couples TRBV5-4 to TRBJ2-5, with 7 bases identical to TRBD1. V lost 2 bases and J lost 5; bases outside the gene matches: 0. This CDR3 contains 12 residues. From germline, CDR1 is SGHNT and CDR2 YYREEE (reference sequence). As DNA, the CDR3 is TGTGCCAGCAGCTTCAGGGGGGAGACCCAGTACTTC. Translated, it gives CASSFRGETQYF.

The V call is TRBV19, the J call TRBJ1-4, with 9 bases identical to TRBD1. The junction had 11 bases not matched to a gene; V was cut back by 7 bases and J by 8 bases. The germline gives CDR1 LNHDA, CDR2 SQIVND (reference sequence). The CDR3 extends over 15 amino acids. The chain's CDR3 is CASIDPGQGEEKLFF. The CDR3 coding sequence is TGTGCCAGTATCGATCCGGGACAGGGCGAAGAAAAACTGTTTTTT.

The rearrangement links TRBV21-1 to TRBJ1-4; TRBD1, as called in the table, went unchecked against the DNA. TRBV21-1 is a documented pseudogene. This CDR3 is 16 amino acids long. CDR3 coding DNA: TGTGCCAGCAGGGTAGAGGGACACTCAACTAATGAAAAACTGTTTTTT. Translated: CASRVEGHSTNEKLFF.

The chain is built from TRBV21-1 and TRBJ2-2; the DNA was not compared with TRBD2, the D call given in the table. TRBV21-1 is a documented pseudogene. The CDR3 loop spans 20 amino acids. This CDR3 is CASTIQEDPAGGLNTGELFF. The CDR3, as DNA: TGTGCCAGCACCATACAAGAGGATCCAGCGGGGGGGTTGAACACCGGGGAGCTGTTTTTT.

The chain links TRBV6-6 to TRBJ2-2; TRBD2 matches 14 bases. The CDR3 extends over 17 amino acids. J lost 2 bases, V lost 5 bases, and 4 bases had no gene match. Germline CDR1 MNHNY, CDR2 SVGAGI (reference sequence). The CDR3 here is CASSRGLAGGNTGELFF. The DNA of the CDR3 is TGTGCCAGCAGTCGCGGACTAGCGGGGGGCAACACCGGGGAGCTGTTTTTT.

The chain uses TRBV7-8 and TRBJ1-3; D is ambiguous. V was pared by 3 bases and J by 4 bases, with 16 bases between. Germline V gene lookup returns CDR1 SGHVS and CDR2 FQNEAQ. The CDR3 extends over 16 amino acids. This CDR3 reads CASSLFSGAGGNTIYF. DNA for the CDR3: TGTGCCAGCAGCTTGTTTTCAGGTGCTGGCGGAAACACCATATATTTT.

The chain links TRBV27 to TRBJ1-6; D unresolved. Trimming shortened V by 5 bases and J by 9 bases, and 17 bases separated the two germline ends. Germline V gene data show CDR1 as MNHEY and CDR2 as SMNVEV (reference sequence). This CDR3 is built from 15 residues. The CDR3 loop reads CASSPRSAGPSPLHF. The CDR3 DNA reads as TGTGCCAGCAGTCCCCGTTCGGCGGGCCCTTCACCCCTCCACTTT.

CDR3 protein: CASSLVSGYGYTF. The CDR3 DNA reads as TGTGCCAGCAGTTTAGTTTCAGGGTATGGCTACACCTTC. V and J are TRBV12-3 or TRBV12-4 and TRBJ1-2; D might be TRBD1 (5 bases). V gave up 1 base and J gave up 5 bases, with 8 bases separating them. This CDR3 spans 13 amino acids.

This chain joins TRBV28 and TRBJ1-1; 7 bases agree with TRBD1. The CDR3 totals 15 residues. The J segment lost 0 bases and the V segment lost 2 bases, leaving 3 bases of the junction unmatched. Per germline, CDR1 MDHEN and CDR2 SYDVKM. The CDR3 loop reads CASSLPGTVNTEAFF. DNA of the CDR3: TGTGCCAGCAGTTTACCGGGGACAGTGAACACTGAAGCTTTCTTT.

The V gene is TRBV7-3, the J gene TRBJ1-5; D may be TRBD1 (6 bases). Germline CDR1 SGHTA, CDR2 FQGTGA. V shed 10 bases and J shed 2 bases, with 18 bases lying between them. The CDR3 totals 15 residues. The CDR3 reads CAKRDTRTRNQPQHF. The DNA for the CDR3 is TGTGCCAAACGGGACACTCGGACCCGCAATCAGCCCCAGCATTTT.

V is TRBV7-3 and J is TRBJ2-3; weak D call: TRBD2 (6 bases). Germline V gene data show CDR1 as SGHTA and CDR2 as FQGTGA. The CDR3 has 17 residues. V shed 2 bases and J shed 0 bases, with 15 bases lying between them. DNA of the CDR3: TGTGCCAGCAGCTTAGCAGGGCGCGGGACTAGCACAGATACGCAGTATTTT. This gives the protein CASSLAGRGTSTDTQYF.

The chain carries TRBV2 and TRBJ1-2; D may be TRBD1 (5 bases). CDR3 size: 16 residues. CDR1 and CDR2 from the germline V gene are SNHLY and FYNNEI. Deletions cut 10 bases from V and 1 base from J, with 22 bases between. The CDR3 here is CATEKVTGSNNYGYTF. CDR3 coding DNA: TGTGCCACCGAAAAAGTAACAGGTTCGAATAACTATGGCTACACCTTC.